Listed here are 5 T cell receptor beta chains from one sample, sequenced in a study of Ad26.COV2.S vaccination and SARS-CoV-2 variants. Regarding treatment: some 20 received Ad26.COV2.S at low or high dose, single or two shots; 5 received placebo; per-sample allocation not given. At day 63 after the first vaccine or placebo injection, samples were drawn. Method: immunoSEQ multiplex PCR; TCRdb's copy keeps in-frame clones and lacks some. The profile covers around 300,000 clones, with less than 90% appearing a single time and 5.5% to 7% taken by the ten largest. Sequencing was performed on peripheral blood, taken in a trial of Ad26.COV2.S vaccine versus placebo. Receptor source: a person between 18 and 65 years old who received the Ad26.COV2.S COVID-19 vaccine or a placebo.

CDR3 amino acids: CASRPPGQVTSYEQYF. CDR3 nucleotides: TGTGCCAGCAGACCACCGGGACAGGTCACCTCCTACGAGCAGTACTTC. The chain is built from TRBV28 and TRBJ2-7, with TRBD1 matching 8 bases. Germline V gene sequence: CDR1 MDHEN, CDR2 SYDVKM. Unmatched junction bases numbered 10, after V lost 6 bases and J lost 0 bases. This CDR3 spans 16 amino acids.

The chain joins TRBV3-1 (or the pseudogene TRBV3-2) to TRBJ1-2; D gene uncertain. Trimming shortened V by 1 base and J by 5 bases, and 2 bases separated the two germline ends. From germline, CDR1 is LGHDT and CDR2 YNNKEL (reference sequence). The CDR3 has 11 residues. The CDR3 sequence: CASSQVYGYTF. The CDR3 DNA sequence: TGTGCCAGCAGCCAAGTTTATGGCTACACCTTC.

About this clone: Additional DNA sequences in this sample encode the identical CDR3. V is TRBV6-2 or TRBV6-3 and J is TRBJ1-5, with TRBD1 matching 7 bases. J lost 6 bases, V lost 0 bases, and 2 bases had no gene match. The CDR3 length is 14 residues. Germline values: CDR1 MNHEY, CDR2 SVGEGT. CDR3 sequence reads: CASSYSGGGQPQHF. The DNA for the CDR3 is TGTGCCAGCAGTTACTCAGGGGGCGGTCAGCCCCAGCATTTT.

This clone was counted once. The chain links TRBV15 to TRBJ1-5; D is unclear. The germline CDR1 and CDR2 sequences are LNHNV and YYDKDF (reference sequence). The CDR3 length is 15 residues. V lost 5 bases and J lost 7, with 18 bases in between. The CDR3 bases are TGTGCCACCAGCCCAGAAGGGAGGGAAGAGCAGCCCCAGCATTTT. This gives the protein CATSPEGREEQPQHF.

V and J are TRBV6-1 and TRBJ1-6, with 7 bases lining up with TRBD1. This CDR3 has 15 residues. The germline V gene encodes CDR1 MNHNS and CDR2 SASEGT. Trimming removed 1 base from V and 7 bases from J; junction bases left unmatched: 4. The CDR3 region has the DNA TGTGCCAGCAGTGAAGGAGGGGGCATAAATTCACCCCTCCACTTT. Its protein product is CASSEGGGINSPLHF.